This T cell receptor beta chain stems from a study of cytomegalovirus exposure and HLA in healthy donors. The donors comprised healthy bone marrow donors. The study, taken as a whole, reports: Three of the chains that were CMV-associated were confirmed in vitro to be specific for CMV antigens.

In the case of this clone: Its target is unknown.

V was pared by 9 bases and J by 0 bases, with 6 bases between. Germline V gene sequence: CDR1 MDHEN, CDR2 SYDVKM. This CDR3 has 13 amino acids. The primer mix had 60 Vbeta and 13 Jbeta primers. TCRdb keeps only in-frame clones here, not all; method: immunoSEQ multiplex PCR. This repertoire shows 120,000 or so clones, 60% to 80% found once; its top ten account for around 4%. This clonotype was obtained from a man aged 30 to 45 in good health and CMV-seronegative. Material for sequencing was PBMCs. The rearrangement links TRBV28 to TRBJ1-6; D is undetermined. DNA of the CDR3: TGTGCCAGTACTAGCTCCTATAATTCACCCCTCCACTTT. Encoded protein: CASTSSYNSPLHF.